This TCR beta chain stems from a study of cytomegalovirus exposure and HLA in healthy donors. Germline V lookup: CDR1 SEHNR, CDR2 FQNEAQ (reference sequence). There are 12 residues in the CDR3. Trimming cost V 5 bases and J 3 bases, with 4 bases left between them. Notes on this clone: Its target is unknown.

Study results and limitations: A later analysis associated 15,000 or so TCR beta sequences with HLA alleles at a 0.05 false discovery rate. Researchers reported that three CMV-associated chains were confirmed in vitro as CMV antigen-specific.

Both 60 Vbeta primers and 13 Jbeta primers went into the PCR. TCRdb's table, derived via immunoSEQ multiplex PCR, lists solely in-frame clones and lacks some. The repertoire table contains around 58,000 clones. The chain carries TRBV7-9 and TRBJ2-2; D is unresolved. The receptor was derived from a man aged 45-65 years in good health and CMV-seropositive. Sequencing was done on a sample of PBMCs. The CDR3 sequence: CASSRDTGELFF. The CDR3 DNA reads as TGTGCCAGCAGCCGGGACACCGGGGAGCTGTTTTTT.